The 26 T cell receptor beta chains reported below all come from one sample, sequenced in a study of tumor and adjacent non-tumor tissue in lung cancer. A modified ARM-PCR protocol with three rounds of nested PCR amplified TCRbeta. TCRdb re-called the multiplex PCR reads through MiXCR, storing one row per CDR3 protein. The table records under 140,000 distinct CDR3 sequences, about 80% of them present only once. This sample's RNA came from whole unsorted tissue. Sequencing input: lung tumor tissue. The source of these receptors is a man between 65 and 79 years old with non-small cell lung cancer.

In this sample, this clonotype turned up a few times. This sequence joins TRBV12-3 or TRBV12-4 and TRBJ1-1; D not resolved. CDR3 length equals 12 residues. The ends were cut back, 9 bases at V and 5 bases at J, with 13 bases in the middle. The CDR3 loop reads CASSDSPTEAFF. The CDR3 nucleotides are TGTGCCAGTAGCGATTCCCCGACTGAAGCTTTCTTT.

The chain employs TRBV6-6 and TRBJ2-6, with unresolved D. CDR1 is MNHNY and CDR2 is SVGAGI in the germline V gene (reference sequence). The CDR3 length is 17 residues. CDR3 nucleotides: TGTGCTTGCAGTTGTTATACGATGAGCTCTGGGGCCAACGTCCTGACTTTC. Its translation: CACSCYTMSSGANVLTF.

About this clonotype itself: At one end the junction does not follow the germline gene, possibly because of a read error. This chain uses TRBV10-3 with TRBJ1-2, with D unresolved. CDR1 is ENHRY, CDR2 SYGVKD, per germline. This CDR3 has 19 residues. Written as DNA, the CDR3 is TGTGCCATCACTGAGTCGACTCAGTTTAACATAGGGATTCTGTATGGCTACACCTTC. Translated: CAITESTQFNIGILYGYTF.

CDR3 sequence (DNA): TGTGCCAGCAGCTACTTACAGGAACACCTCAATTCACCCCTCCACTTT. It specifies CASSYLQEHLNSPLHF. The genes are TRBV5-4 and TRBJ1-6; D is possibly TRBD1 (5 bases). This CDR3 is 16 amino acids long. CDR1 and CDR2 (germline): SGHNT, YYREEE (reference sequence). V lost 3 bases to trimming and J lost 7 bases, with 17 bases between them.

In the case of this clonotype: A read error may explain this, as a much larger clone is one base away. The chain employs TRBV19 and TRBJ1-1, with D uncertain. CDR3 length: 13 residues. The germline V gene has CDR1 LNHDA and CDR2 SQIVND (reference sequence). CDR3 nucleotide sequence: TGTGCCAGTAGTATTGAACGGAACAGTGAAGCTTTCTTT. Its protein product is CASSIERNSEAFF.

Notes on this clonotype: An end of the junction does not agree with germline; a read error may underlie this. J is TRBJ1-1 and V is TRBV6-5; D gene unclear. The CDR3 spans 13 residues. Germline V lookup: CDR1 MNHEY, CDR2 SVGAGI. The chain's CDR3 is CASSKGLNTEAFF. The CDR3 DNA follows: TGTGCCAGCAGTAAGGGATTGAACACTGAAGCATTCTTT.

A note on this clonotype: Given a much more abundant clone one base away, this may be a read error. The chain employs TRBV5-1 and TRBJ2-7, with D unresolved. The CDR3 covers 11 residues. Germline V gene sequence: CDR1 SGHRS, CDR2 YFSETQ. The CDR3 bases are TGCGCCAGCAGCTCCCTGGGCGAGCTGTACTTC. This gives the protein CASSSLGELYF.

With respect to this clonotype: This likely comes from a read error, as the CDR3 has no conserved phenylalanine or tryptophan at its end. It is unclear where the CDR3 begins or ends on the DNA, so no DNA is shown, and the CDR3 is as TCRdb lists it. This chain uses TRBV6-1 with TRBJ1-2; no DNA check was done on the table's D call, TRBD1. Germline CDR1 and CDR2: MNHNS and SASEGT. With termini counted, the CDR3 has 12 amino acids. This CDR3 reads CVSSEMEREKTY.

This sequence joins TRBV18 and TRBJ2-5; 8 nucleotides agree with TRBD1. V lost 5 bases to trimming and J lost 2 bases; unmatched junction nucleotides: 7. This CDR3 comprises 15 residues. Per the germline V gene, CDR1 is KGHSH and CDR2 is LQKENI. In DNA, the CDR3 is TGTGCCAGCTCAAAACAGGGGGTTTGGCAAGAGACCCAGTACTTC. Its translation: CASSKQGVWQETQYF.

Ten or more counts support this clonotype. The chain employs TRBV20-1 and TRBJ2-1; 9 positions agree with TRBD1. Germline loops: CDR1 DFQATT, CDR2 SNEGSKA (reference sequence). J gave up 6 bases and V 8 bases, and 5 bases lay outside the gene matches. The CDR3 is made up of 12 amino acids. This chain's CDR3 is CSSGTGTNEQFF. The CDR3 region has the DNA TGCAGTTCCGGGACAGGGACCAATGAGCAGTTCTTC.

This clonotype appeared many times. The chain recombines TRBV11-2 with TRBJ2-5; TRBD1 agrees at 11 bases. V lost 5 bases and J lost 4; bases outside the gene matches: 9. Germline CDR1 SGHAT, CDR2 FQNNGV. The CDR3 is 16 residues long. Here the CDR3 DNA reads TGTGCCAGCAGCCCTTGGACAGGGGGCTCGGGAGAGACCCAGTACTTC. Protein product: CASSPWTGGSGETQYF.

Of note for this clonotype: One end of the junction does not line up with germline, which may come from a read error. The genes are TRBV12-3 or TRBV12-4 and TRBJ2-5; possibly TRBD2 for D (5 bases). CDR3 length: 12 amino acids. In DNA, the CDR3 is TGTACCAGCAGTTCCGTACGGGGGACCCAGTACTTC. It codes for CTSSSVRGTQYF.

The chain has TRBV11-2 and TRBJ2-3, with D perhaps given as TRBD1 or TRBD2 (6 bases each). CDR1 and CDR2 (germline): SGHAT, FQNNGV. The V end lost 5 bases, the J end lost 2 bases, and 17 bases lay between the germline ends. The CDR3 totals 16 residues. CDR3 in amino acids: CASSTRKGGFTDTQYF. CDR3 nucleotides: TGTGCCAGCAGCACCCGCAAGGGGGGTTTCACAGATACGCAGTATTTT.

On this clonotype itself: An end of the junction does not agree with germline; a read error may underlie this. This chain links TRBV11-2 with TRBJ2-1; no reliable D call. The CDR3 consists of 11 residues. Germline CDR1 is SGHAT and CDR2 is FQNNGV. CDR3 amino acids: CTSIPGNEQFF. Here the CDR3 DNA reads TGTACCAGCATCCCTGGCAATGAGCAGTTCTTC.

Remarks on this clonotype: The CDR3 end shows no conserved phenylalanine or tryptophan, and so a read error is likely. The CDR3 bases are TGTGCCAGCAGTTCTCAGGCCATTCAGCCCCAGCATCTT. It is translated as CASSSQAIQPQHL. V gene TRBV6-2 or TRBV6-3 combines with J gene TRBJ1-5; D ambiguous. Deletions cut 4 bases from V and 6 bases from J, with 10 bases between. Germline CDR1 is MNHEY and CDR2 is SVGEGT. This CDR3 is built from 13 residues.

This clonotype was observed a handful of times. The J gene is TRBJ2-3, the V gene TRBV5-6; D possibly corresponds to TRBD2 (6 bases). Germline assignment: CDR1 SGHDT and CDR2 YYEEEE. The V and J ends lost 0 bases and 3 bases respectively, with 14 bases between them. CDR3 length: 16 amino acids. CDR3 DNA sequence: TGTGCCAGCAGCTTGGTCATGCTAGCGAGTACAGATACGCAGTATTTT. This encodes CASSLVMLASTDTQYF.

This clonotype turned up a few times. At one of its ends the junction is not consistent with the germline gene, which may arise from a read error. The rearrangement joins TRBV5-4 to TRBJ2-7, with TRBD2 as a possible D gene (5 bases). Germline values: CDR1 SGHNT, CDR2 YYREEE (reference sequence). The CDR3 is 15 amino acids. The CDR3 sequence is CASSLGPGSTYEQYF. CDR3 bases: TGTGCCAGCAGCTTGGGACCGGGATCGACCTACGAGCAGTATTTC.

This clonotype was observed a handful of times. Compared with germline, one end of the junction differs, possibly owing to a read error. This chain connects TRBV11-2 to TRBJ2-1; D is ambiguous. Germline lookup yields CDR1 SGHAT and CDR2 FQNNGV. This CDR3 region has 12 residues. The CDR3 DNA sequence: TGTACCAGCAGCTTTCTGGGAAATGAGCAGTTCTTC. This codes for CTSSFLGNEQFF.

The chain couples TRBV10-3 to TRBJ2-7; D is perhaps TRBD2 (6 bases). CDR1 and CDR2 (germline): ENHRY, SYGVKD. The CDR3 sequence is 16 residues long. V lost 0 bases and J 4 bases, leaving 16 bases between the germline ends. CDR3 in DNA: TGTGCCATCAGTGAGTCGGTAGCGGTAGGGGCGTACGAGCAGTACTTC. Protein: CAISESVAVGAYEQYF.

About this clonotype: At one end the junction does not follow the germline gene, possibly because of a read error. The J gene is TRBJ2-1, the V gene TRBV6-1; perhaps TRBD2 as D (6 bases). The length of the CDR3 is 16 residues. Germline V CDR1 and CDR2: MNHNS, SASEGT. DNA for the CDR3: TGTGCCAGCGGTGAATATGAACTAGCTGGCCACAATGAGGAGTTCTTC. Amino acids: CASGEYELAGHNEEFF.

In regard to this clonotype: Compared with germline, one end of the junction differs, possibly owing to a read error. The chain has TRBV11-2 and TRBJ2-2; D assignment may be TRBD1 or TRBD2 (6 bases each). Germline CDR1 is SGHAT and CDR2 is FQNNGV. This CDR3 is 15 amino acids long. The CDR3 nucleotides are TGTGCCAGCAGCCCCCTAGAGGGGGGAACCGGGGGGCTGTTTTTT. Amino acid sequence: CASSPLEGGTGGLFF.

This clonotype was picked up one time. An end of the junction differs from the germline gene, which may be a read error. This chain joins TRBV6-1 and TRBJ2-7; 8 nucleotides match TRBD1. The length of the CDR3 is 15 residues. Germline CDR1 and CDR2: MNHNS and SASEGT. The CDR3 DNA follows: TGTGCCAGCAGGGGGGACAGGCCTGTCACCTACGAGCAGTATTTC. It codes for CASRGDRPVTYEQYF.

A remark on this clonotype: Its ends do not fully match the called genes, so a read error is possible. This chain connects TRBV10-3 to TRBJ2-1, with 8 bases matching TRBD2. Germline V gene sequence: CDR1 ENHRY, CDR2 SYGVKD. CDR3 length equals 15 residues. Written as DNA, the CDR3 is TGTGCCATCTCGGAACGGGGGGGATCCTACAATGAGCAGATCTTC. Its protein is CAISERGGSYNEQIF.

V gene TRBV5-4 combines with J gene TRBJ1-1, with D unclear. V was trimmed by 4 bases and J by 7 bases, leaving 17 bases between them. The germline gives CDR1 SGHNT, CDR2 YYREEE (reference sequence). The CDR3 is made up of 14 amino acids. DNA of the CDR3: TGTGCCAGCAGCCTGGAAACGGGTTCGATTGAAGCTTTCTTT. Translated: CASSLETGSIEAFF.

This chain links TRBV11-2 with TRBJ1-1; no clear D gene. Deletions cut 6 bases from V and 8 bases from J, with 19 bases between. The CDR3 runs to 14 residues. Germline V gene lookup returns CDR1 SGHAT and CDR2 FQNNGV. CDR3 sequence: CASRFGGVRTEAFF. In DNA, the CDR3 is TGTGCCAGCAGGTTCGGCGGGGTCCGGACCGAAGCTTTCTTT.

As to this clonotype: The CDR3 end shows no conserved phenylalanine or tryptophan, and so a read error is likely. The DNA is left out, because the CDR3 cannot be placed on it with certainty; the CDR3 is given as TCRdb lists it. V gene TRBV12-3 or TRBV12-4 combines with J gene TRBJ1-6; the listed D gene, TRBD1, was not tested against the DNA. With termini counted, the CDR3 has 16 amino acids. CDR3 loop: CASTSGTGSYNSPLLY.